This T cell receptor (beta chain) was found in a study of vaccination effects on CD4 cells after COVID-19. Looking at the study overall: BNT162b2 vaccine or mRNA-1273 vaccine was given to participants in two doses. Samples from a couple of convalescent patients were given 16 days and one week before vaccination. Findings and caveats of the study: The study found that post-vaccine spike-reactive clones in convalescents were mainly new vaccine-induced clones. Long after vaccination, the clones induced by infection and by vaccine shrank markedly in size.

V lost 0 bases and J lost 0, with 6 bases in between. This CDR3 is built from 16 residues. The germline gives CDR1 LGHNA, CDR2 YSLEER. For this clone: What it binds is not known.

Assay: immunoSEQ multiplex PCR; the TCRdb copy retains only in-frame clones and omits some. The repertoire consists of 50,000 to 75,000 clones, with 70% to 85% occurring once and the leading ten covering around a quarter. Culture proceeded for 10 days, and CD4+ T cells were then isolated. The chain uses TRBV4-3 and TRBJ2-6; D unclear. The receptor was derived from a human donor who had a prior SARS-CoV-2 infection. The specimen comprised CD4+ T cells from PBMCs cultured without peptide, sampled before COVID-19 vaccination. CDR3 sequence reads: CASSQEQASGANVLTF. In DNA form, the CDR3 reads TGCGCCAGCAGCCAAGAACAAGCCTCTGGGGCCAACGTCCTGACTTTC.